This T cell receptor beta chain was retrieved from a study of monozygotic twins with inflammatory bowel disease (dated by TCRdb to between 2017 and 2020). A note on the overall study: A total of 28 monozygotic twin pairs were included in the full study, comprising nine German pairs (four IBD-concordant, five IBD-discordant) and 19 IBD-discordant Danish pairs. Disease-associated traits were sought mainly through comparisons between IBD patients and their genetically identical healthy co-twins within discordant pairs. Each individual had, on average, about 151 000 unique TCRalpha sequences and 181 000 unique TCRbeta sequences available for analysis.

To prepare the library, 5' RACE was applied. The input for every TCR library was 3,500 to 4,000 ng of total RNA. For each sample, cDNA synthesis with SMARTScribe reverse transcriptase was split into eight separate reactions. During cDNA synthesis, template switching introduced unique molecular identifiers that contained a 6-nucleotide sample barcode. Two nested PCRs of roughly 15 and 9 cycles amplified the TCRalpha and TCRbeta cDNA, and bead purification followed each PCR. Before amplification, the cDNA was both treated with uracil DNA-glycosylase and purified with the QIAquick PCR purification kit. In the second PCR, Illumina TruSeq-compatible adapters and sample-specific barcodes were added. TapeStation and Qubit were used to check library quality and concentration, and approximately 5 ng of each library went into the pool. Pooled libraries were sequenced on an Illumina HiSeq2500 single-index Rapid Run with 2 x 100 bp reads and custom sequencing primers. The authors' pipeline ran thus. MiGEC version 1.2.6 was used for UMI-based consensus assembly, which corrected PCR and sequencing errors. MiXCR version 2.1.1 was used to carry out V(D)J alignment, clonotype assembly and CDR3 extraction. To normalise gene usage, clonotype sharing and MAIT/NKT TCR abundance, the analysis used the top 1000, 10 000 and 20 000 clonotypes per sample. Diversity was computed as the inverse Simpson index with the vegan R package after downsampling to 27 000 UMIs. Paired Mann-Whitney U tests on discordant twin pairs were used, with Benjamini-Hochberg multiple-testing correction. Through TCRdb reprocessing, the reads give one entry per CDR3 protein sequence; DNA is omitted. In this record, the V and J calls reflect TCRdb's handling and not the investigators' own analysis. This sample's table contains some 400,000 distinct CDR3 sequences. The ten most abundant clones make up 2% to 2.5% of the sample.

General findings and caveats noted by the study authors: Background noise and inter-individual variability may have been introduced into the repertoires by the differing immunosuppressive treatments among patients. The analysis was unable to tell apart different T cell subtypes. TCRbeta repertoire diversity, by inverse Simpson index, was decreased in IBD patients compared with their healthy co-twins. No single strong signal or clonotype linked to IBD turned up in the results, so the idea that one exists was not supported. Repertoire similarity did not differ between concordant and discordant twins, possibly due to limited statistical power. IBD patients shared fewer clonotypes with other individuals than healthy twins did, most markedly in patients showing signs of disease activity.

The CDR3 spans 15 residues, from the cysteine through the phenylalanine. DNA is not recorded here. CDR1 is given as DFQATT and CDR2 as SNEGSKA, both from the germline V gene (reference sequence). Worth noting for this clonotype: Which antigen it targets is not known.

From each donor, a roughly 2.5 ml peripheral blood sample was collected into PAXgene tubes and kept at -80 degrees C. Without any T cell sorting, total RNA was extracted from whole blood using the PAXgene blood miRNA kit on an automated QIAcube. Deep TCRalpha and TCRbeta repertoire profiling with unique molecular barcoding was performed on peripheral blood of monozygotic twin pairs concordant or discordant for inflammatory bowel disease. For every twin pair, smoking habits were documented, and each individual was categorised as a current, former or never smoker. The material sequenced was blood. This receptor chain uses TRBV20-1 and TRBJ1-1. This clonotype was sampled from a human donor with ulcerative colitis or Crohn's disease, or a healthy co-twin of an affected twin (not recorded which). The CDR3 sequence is CSARDSRVPNTEAFF.